This T cell receptor (beta chain) appears in the sequencing data of a study of cytomegalovirus exposure and HLA in healthy donors. Each donor was nominally healthy when sampled (though unrecorded immune exposures were likely). The PCR ran on 60 Vbeta and 13 Jbeta primers. Profiled with immunoSEQ multiplex PCR; TCRdb holds only in-frame clones, not every one. The table records approximately 180,000 clones, over 65% of them present only once. Broader study findings: Associated with HLA alleles at 0.05 false discovery rate in a later analysis were over 15,000 TCR beta sequences. The records held CMV serostatus as the only immune exposure information. A later analysis showed that HLA-associated TCR beta chains had undergone more clonal expansion than equally common others.

In regard to this clone: Antigen unknown.

Germline-derived CDR1 and CDR2 are GTSNPN and SVGIG (reference sequence). This CDR3 contains 12 residues. V dropped 4 bases and J dropped 4 bases, with 10 bases sitting between them. The specimen sequenced was PBMCs. This chain connects TRBV30 to TRBJ1-2; D perhaps matches TRBD1 (6 bases). The TCR originated in a woman in her 30s in good health and CMV-seropositive. The CDR3: CAWTTGTYGYTF. Here the CDR3 DNA reads TGTGCCTGGACTACAGGGACCTATGGCTACACCTTC.